A selection of T cell receptor beta chains follows, all from one sample in a study of blood T cell repertoires in COVID-19. TCRdb keeps only in-frame clones here, not all; method: immunoSEQ multiplex PCR. This table holds tens of thousands of clones, more than 75% found once. Sequencing was carried out using peripheral blood. Every receptor here comes from a human donor in a cohort sampled during active COVID-19. Both conserved end residues are part of each CDR3. Each record gives: V gene, J gene, CDR3 protein.

v_gene: TRBV28; j_gene: TRBJ2-5; CDR3aa: CASSIPAGQGFQETQYF
v_gene: TRBV11-2; j_gene: TRBJ1-5; CDR3aa: CASSLSGGGQPQHF
v_gene: TRBV2; j_gene: TRBJ2-5; CDR3aa: CVDRGQETQYF
v_gene: TRBV7-9; j_gene: TRBJ1-4; CDR3aa: CASSLAGATNEKLFF
v_gene: TRBV11-3; j_gene: TRBJ2-7; CDR3aa: CASAPDSSYEQYF
v_gene: TRBV6-1; j_gene: TRBJ2-1; CDR3aa: CASSEGAGGTYNEQFF
v_gene: TRBV30; j_gene: TRBJ1-1; CDR3aa: CAWSTTGGYTEAFF
v_gene: TRBV4-1; j_gene: TRBJ2-6; CDR3aa: CASSQEEGGASSGANVLTF
v_gene: TRBV4-3; j_gene: TRBJ1-1; CDR3aa: CASSQEEGATEAFF
v_gene: TRBV7-6; j_gene: TRBJ2-2; CDR3aa: CASSLAPAGGPPGELFF
v_gene: TRBV19; j_gene: TRBJ1-4; CDR3aa: CASSTGGAANEKLFF
v_gene: TRBV5-1; j_gene: TRBJ1-5; CDR3aa: CASSMDSRNQPQHF
v_gene: TRBV7-2; j_gene: TRBJ2-5; CDR3aa: CASSTGLAGDQETQYF
v_gene: TRBV6-2/TRBV6-3; j_gene: TRBJ2-7; CDR3aa: CASSYRDRGQPYEQYF
v_gene: TRBV4-3; j_gene: TRBJ2-2; CDR3aa: CASSPSGTGHTGELFF
v_gene: TRBV3-1/TRBV3-2; j_gene: TRBJ1-3; CDR3aa: CASSIRTASGNTIYF
v_gene: TRBV6-5; j_gene: TRBJ2-3; CDR3aa: CASGVAGGTDTQYF
v_gene: TRBV5-6; j_gene: TRBJ1-2; CDR3aa: CASSEGTGVWDYGYTF
v_gene: TRBV6-6; j_gene: TRBJ2-1; CDR3aa: CASSSPSGGDNEQFF
v_gene: TRBV7-2; j_gene: TRBJ1-5; CDR3aa: CASSSQGVRGHSNQPQHF
v_gene: TRBV15; j_gene: TRBJ2-3; CDR3aa: CATSTLAGATDTQYF
v_gene: TRBV6-5; j_gene: TRBJ1-6; CDR3aa: CASSYSIGVPPLHF
v_gene: TRBV11-3; j_gene: TRBJ2-2; CDR3aa: CASSPQTDTSNTGELFF
v_gene: TRBV5-1; j_gene: TRBJ2-1; CDR3aa: CASRLRTQLSGGAYNEQFF
v_gene: TRBV6-5; j_gene: TRBJ2-7; CDR3aa: CASSYIPGQGYYEQYF
v_gene: TRBV4-2; j_gene: TRBJ1-2; CDR3aa: CASSPPGFYGYTF
v_gene: TRBV19; j_gene: TRBJ2-1; CDR3aa: CASSIGGGGGYNEQFF
v_gene: TRBV4-1; j_gene: TRBJ1-5; CDR3aa: CASSQVLQGSNQPQHF
v_gene: TRBV9; j_gene: TRBJ2-5; CDR3aa: CASSVAGLGVLETQYF
v_gene: TRBV27; j_gene: TRBJ2-7; CDR3aa: CASSLGRFYEQYF
v_gene: TRBV5-1; j_gene: TRBJ1-1; CDR3aa: CASSYLLRTQGAEAFF
v_gene: TRBV30; j_gene: TRBJ2-1; CDR3aa: CAWSREGVRGQFF
v_gene: TRBV6-5; j_gene: TRBJ1-5; CDR3aa: CASSPQGARNQPQHF
v_gene: TRBV9; j_gene: TRBJ2-5; CDR3aa: CASSARLGLETQYF
v_gene: TRBV18; j_gene: TRBJ2-1; CDR3aa: CASSMETGASSYNEQFF
v_gene: TRBV19; j_gene: TRBJ1-4; CDR3aa: CASSISEGLREKLFF
v_gene: TRBV4-1; j_gene: TRBJ1-1; CDR3aa: CASSTRQGARLGAFF
v_gene: TRBV6-2/TRBV6-3; j_gene: TRBJ2-1; CDR3aa: CASSPGQGILNEQFF
v_gene: TRBV11-2; j_gene: TRBJ2-5; CDR3aa: CASSLGTSGGVKTQYF
v_gene: TRBV9; j_gene: TRBJ2-7; CDR3aa: CASSVGQSSYEQYF
v_gene: TRBV4-1; j_gene: TRBJ2-3; CDR3aa: CASSLQGYPQYF
v_gene: TRBV10-1; j_gene: TRBJ2-5; CDR3aa: CASSECRVGETQYF
v_gene: TRBV5-4; j_gene: TRBJ2-5; CDR3aa: CASRPTSGGPGGETQYF
v_gene: TRBV5-1; j_gene: TRBJ2-7; CDR3aa: CASSLSGDSYEQYF
v_gene: TRBV6-4; j_gene: TRBJ2-3; CDR3aa: CASSDSFGGAAGTDTQYF
v_gene: TRBV28; j_gene: TRBJ1-1; CDR3aa: CASRRTAVDTEAFF
v_gene: TRBV6-2/TRBV6-3; j_gene: TRBJ2-5; CDR3aa: CASSYSIPSLSGSYQETQYF
v_gene: TRBV4-1; j_gene: TRBJ2-7; CDR3aa: CASSQEKVGAVLSYEQYF
v_gene: TRBV6-5; j_gene: TRBJ1-2; CDR3aa: CAIHPGTGVGGYTF